This T cell receptor (beta chain) was captured by sequencing in a study of blood T cell repertoires in COVID-19. Libraries were prepared by immunoSEQ multiplex PCR; TCRdb keeps only in-frame clonotypes and omits some of them. The data contain some 47,000 clones, roughly 89% of them singletons. This CDR3 is 14 amino acids long. V gave up 8 bases and J gave up 2 bases, with 14 bases separating them. The germline gives CDR1 SEHNR, CDR2 FQNEAQ (reference sequence). The chain uses TRBV7-9 and TRBJ2-3; D is possibly TRBD2 (6 bases). The source material was peripheral blood. This clonotype originated in a man between 60 and 70 years old with active COVID-19. CDR3: CASGRSLSTDTQYF. CDR3 in DNA: TGTGCCAGCGGGAGGAGTCTTTCCACAGATACGCAGTATTTT.